This entry lists 8 T cell receptor beta chains sequenced from one sample in a study of shared clonotypes between healthy human individuals. Some clones are missing from TCRdb's copy, which holds only in-frame ones; the method was immunoSEQ multiplex PCR. The sample yields approximately 350,000 clones, over 65% seen once. Specimen: memory CD4+ T cells sorted from blood. Noted subset: CD45RA-negative fraction. The receptors here all came from a man under 40 in good health.

The chain has TRBV5-4 and TRBJ1-2; D unresolved. Germline CDR1 and CDR2: SGHNT and YYREEE (reference sequence). This CDR3 is 13 amino acids long. V lost 1 base and J lost 4, with 8 bases in between. As DNA, the CDR3 is TGTGCCAGCAGCTTGAGGACCGCCTATGGCTACACCTTC. This gives the protein CASSLRTAYGYTF.

The rearrangement uses TRBV14 and TRBJ2-1, with D tentatively TRBD1 (5 bases). V dropped 3 bases and J dropped 4 bases, with 16 bases sitting between them. In germline, CDR1 is SGHDN, CDR2 FVKESK. This CDR3 is 16 amino acids long. The CDR3 DNA is TGTGCCAGCAGCCACCACCCCTTGGGGCTTTACAATGAGCAGTTCTTC. It translates to CASSHHPLGLYNEQFF.

V is TRBV6-6 and J is TRBJ2-5, with a tentative D call TRBD2 (6 bases). The CDR3 has 13 residues. Germline V CDR1 and CDR2: MNHNY, SVGAGI (reference sequence). V was cut by 8 bases and J by 5 bases, with 15 bases left in between. Written as DNA, the CDR3 is TGTGCCAGCTCCGGAGGGCTAGGGGAGACCCAGTACTTC. Residues: CASSGGLGETQYF.

This clone has just a few counts. This chain links TRBV2 with TRBJ2-3; 7 positions agree with TRBD2. The CDR3 totals 14 residues. From germline, CDR1 is SNHLY and CDR2 FYNNEI. J gave up 1 base and V 7 bases, and 5 bases lay outside the gene matches. CDR3 sequence reads: CASNWAGGTDTQYF. Written as DNA, the CDR3 is TGTGCCAGCAATTGGGCGGGAGGCACAGATACGCAGTATTTT.

The chain recombines TRBV10-3 with TRBJ2-7, with D unresolved. The ends were cut back, 10 bases at V and 5 bases at J, with 21 bases in the middle. CDR1 ENHRY and CDR2 SYGVKD come from the germline V gene. CDR3 length: 14 amino acids. The CDR3, as DNA: TGTGCCACCCAAAAGACAACAGTAAATCACGAGCAGTACTTC. It specifies CATQKTTVNHEQYF.

The gene calls are TRBV10-1 and TRBJ2-7, with TRBD1 matching over 9 bases. The germline V gene encodes CDR1 WNHNN and CDR2 SYGVQD (reference sequence). V was pared by 5 bases and J by 4 bases, with 3 bases of the junction left unmatched. This CDR3 has 13 residues. This CDR3 is CASSFGTGYEQYF. The CDR3, as DNA: TGCGCCAGCAGTTTCGGGACAGGGTACGAGCAGTACTTC.

This clone was recorded a few times. At the DNA level, this CDR3 is encoded by other sequences in the same sample as well. CDR3: CASSPTSQETQYF. As DNA, the CDR3 is TGTGCCAGCTCACCGACTAGCCAAGAGACCCAGTACTTC. The rearrangement joins TRBV18 to TRBJ2-5, with a possible D match to TRBD2 (6 bases). This CDR3 is 13 amino acids long. Germline V gives CDR1 KGHSH, CDR2 LQKENI. The V gene lost 3 bases and the J gene lost 1 base, with 6 bases spanning the gap.

The chain joins TRBV7-3 to TRBJ1-1, with 7 bases that match TRBD1. The CDR3 is made up of 14 amino acids. The germline V gene has CDR1 SGHTA and CDR2 FQGTGA. Trimming removed 5 bases from V and 3 bases from J; junction bases left unmatched: 6. The CDR3 protein is CASSPGGRDTEAFF. For the CDR3, the DNA is TGTGCCAGCAGCCCAGGGGGGCGTGACACTGAAGCTTTCTTT.